This TCR beta chain was found in a study of breast tumors, draining lymph nodes, adjacent tissues (dated by TCRdb to between 2015 and 2016). Describing the broader study: The study compared TCR beta repertoires across tumor, adjacent nontumor tissue and axillary lymph nodes from breast cancer patients. The study aimed to assess the relationships and possible T-cell exchange between tumor, surrounding tissue and draining lymph node repertoires in human breast cancer. Summary of the overall study and its limitations: Tumor and nontumor tissue repertoires were significantly more similar in luminal-like than in basal-like breast cancer. T-cell repertoire diversity in tumors was found to be lower than in lymph nodes but higher than in nontumor tissue, and preferential V and J gene usage was observed. A scenario in which most tumor T cells derive from the lymph node and then expand within tumor tissue was judged to be consistent with the data. The conclusion that tumor T cells originate in lymph nodes was framed as consistent with a hypothesis rather than directly demonstrated.

The lymph node samples were taken from the axillary draining lymph nodes of breast cancer patients. Based on the germline V gene (reference sequence), the CDR1 and CDR2 sequences are MNHNY and SVGAGI. Trimmed from V: 8 bases; trimmed from J: 2 bases; junction bases lacking a gene match: 1. The CDR3 sequence holds 13 residues, the cysteine and phenylalanine included. Here the CDR3 DNA is all that survives: 39 bases in frame from base 1. Worth noting for this clonotype: There is no known antigen for this receptor. The input lacks base qualities; no much larger clone sits a single base away.

TCRdb records Illumina HiSeq 2000 as the sequencer. Multiplex PCR amplification was used to generate the TCR beta chain libraries. The amplified TCR beta chain products were analyzed by high-throughput sequencing. The public reads were reanalyzed by TCRdb: fastp trimming at Q25, MiXCR alignment, in-frame beta chains only. Rows merge per CDR3 protein into single entries with the most common DNA and genes. The sample has approximately 250,000 distinct CDR3 sequences on record, less than 40% of them singletons. The ten largest make up approximately 3.7% of the sample. The sample taken for sequencing was axillary lymph node tissue. The TCR was taken from a female donor with breast cancer. Some clones in this sample may be carry-over from other donors' samples. Rearrangement joined TRBV6-6 to TRBJ1-2; 11 central nucleotides agree with TRBD1. The DNA is TGTGCCAGCCGGGACAGGGGGAACTATGGCTACACCTTC. Its translation reads: CASRDRGNYGYTF.